This T cell receptor beta chain was sequenced in a study of blood T cell repertoires in COVID-19. Study at large: T cells, B-cell-depleted T cells, or PBMCs supplied cDNA or gDNA.

The CDR3 is made up of 19 amino acids. V shed 2 bases, J shed 1 base, and the junction held 11 bases outside the gene matches. Germline CDR1 is MGHRA and CDR2 is YSYEKL. In the authors' workflow: Reference gene primers were amplified, and this amplification served to estimate nucleated cell counts. Generated by immunoSEQ multiplex PCR, the TCRdb table keeps only in-frame clones and is missing some. That table furnishes V, J and clone size, whereas the DNA furnished D and trimming. Found here are approximately 97,000 clones, approximately 80% of them singletons; the top ten hold roughly 4.1%. The clonotype comes from a human donor in a cohort sampled during active COVID-19. The V and J genes are TRBV4-1 and TRBJ2-3; 11 positions agree with TRBD2. Sequencing was done on a sample of peripheral blood. In DNA, the CDR3 is TGCGCCAGCAGCCAAACGCGCCTAGCGGGGGGCTCGGGCACAGATACGCAGTATTTT. Translation gives CASSQTRLAGGSGTDTQYF.